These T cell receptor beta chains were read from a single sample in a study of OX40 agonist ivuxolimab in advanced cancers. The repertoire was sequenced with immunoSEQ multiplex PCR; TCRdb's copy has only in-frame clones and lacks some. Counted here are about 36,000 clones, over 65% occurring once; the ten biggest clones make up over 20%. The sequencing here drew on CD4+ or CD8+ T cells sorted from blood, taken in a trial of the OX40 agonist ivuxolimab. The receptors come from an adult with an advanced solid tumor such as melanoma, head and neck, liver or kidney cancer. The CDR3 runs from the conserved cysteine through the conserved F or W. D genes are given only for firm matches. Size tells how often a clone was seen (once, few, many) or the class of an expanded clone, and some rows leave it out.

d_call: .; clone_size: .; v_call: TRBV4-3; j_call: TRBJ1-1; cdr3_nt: TGCGCCAGCAGCCAAGATTCCGGGGGGGTCACTGAAGCTTTCTTT; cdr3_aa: CASSQDSGGVTEAFF
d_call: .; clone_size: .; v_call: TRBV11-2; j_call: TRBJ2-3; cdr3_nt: TGTGCCAGCAGCCGTCCAGGTCGGGCAGATACGCAGTATTTT; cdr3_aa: CASSRPGRADTQYF
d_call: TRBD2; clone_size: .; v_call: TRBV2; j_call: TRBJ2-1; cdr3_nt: TGTGCCAGCAGTTCTAGGACTAGCGGCAATGAGCAGTTCTTC; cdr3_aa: CASSSRTSGNEQFF
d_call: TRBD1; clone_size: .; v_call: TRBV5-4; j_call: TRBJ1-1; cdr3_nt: TGTGCCAGCAGATCGACCGGGACAGGATACACTGAAGCTTTCTTT; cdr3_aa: CASRSTGTGYTEAFF
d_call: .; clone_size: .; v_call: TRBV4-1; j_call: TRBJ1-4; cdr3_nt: TGCGCCAGCAGCCAAGGGAGCACATTGGGTTCTAATGAAAAACTGTTTTTT; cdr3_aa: CASSQGSTLGSNEKLFF
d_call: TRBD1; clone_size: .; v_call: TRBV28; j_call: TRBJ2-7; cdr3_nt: TGTGCCAGCGGGACAGAAAGCTACGAGCAGTACTTC; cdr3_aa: CASGTESYEQYF
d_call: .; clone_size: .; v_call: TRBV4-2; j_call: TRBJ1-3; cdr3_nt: TGTGCCAGCAGCCAAGAAGAGACATTACCCGGGAACACCATATATTTT; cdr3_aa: CASSQEETLPGNTIYF
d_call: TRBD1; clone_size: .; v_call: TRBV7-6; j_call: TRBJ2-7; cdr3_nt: TGTGCCAGCAGCCAAGGGACAGTTTACGAGCAGTACTTC; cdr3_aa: CASSQGTVYEQYF
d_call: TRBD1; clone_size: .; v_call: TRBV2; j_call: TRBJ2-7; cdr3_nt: TGTGCCAGCAGTGAAGTGGGACAGCAATACTACGAGCAGTACTTC; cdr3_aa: CASSEVGQQYYEQYF
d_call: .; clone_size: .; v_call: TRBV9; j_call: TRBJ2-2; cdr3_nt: TGTGCCAGCAGCGCAGGGAACACCGGGGAGCTGTTTTTT; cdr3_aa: CASSAGNTGELFF
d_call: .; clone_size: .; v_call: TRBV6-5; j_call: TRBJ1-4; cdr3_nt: TGTGCCAGCAGTTACTCGTCGGGTATGGGTGAAAAACTGTTTTTT; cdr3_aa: CASSYSSGMGEKLFF
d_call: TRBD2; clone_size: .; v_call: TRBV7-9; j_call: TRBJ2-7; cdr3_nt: TGTGCCAGCAGCCTAAAAAGCGGGGGGTCCAGATACGAGCAGTACTTC; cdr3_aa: CASSLKSGGSRYEQYF
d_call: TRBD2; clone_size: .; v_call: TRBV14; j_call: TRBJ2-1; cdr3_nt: TGTGCCAGCAGCCAACGGCTAGCGGGAGGTTCCTACAATGAGCAGTTCTTC; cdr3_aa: CASSQRLAGGSYNEQFF
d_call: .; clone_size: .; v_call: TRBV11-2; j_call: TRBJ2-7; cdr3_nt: TGTGCCAGCAGCTTAAGTACGGAACTGTACTCCTACGAGCAGTACTTC; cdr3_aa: CASSLSTELYSYEQYF
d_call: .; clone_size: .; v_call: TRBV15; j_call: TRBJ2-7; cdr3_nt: TGTGCCACCAGCAGAGCCCTAGTAGCAGGGAGCTCCTACGAGCAGTACTTC; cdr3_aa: CATSRALVAGSSYEQYF
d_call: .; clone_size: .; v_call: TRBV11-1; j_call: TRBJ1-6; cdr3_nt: TGTGCCAGCAGCTTAGTGTCTTATGACCTCCACTTT; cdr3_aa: CASSLVSYDLHF
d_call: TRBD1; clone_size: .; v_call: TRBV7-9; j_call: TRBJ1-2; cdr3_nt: TGTGCCAGCAGCTCTCCAGGACAGGGCCCCTATGGCTACACCTTC; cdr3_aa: CASSSPGQGPYGYTF
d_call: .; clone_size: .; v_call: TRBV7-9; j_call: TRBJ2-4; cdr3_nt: TGTGCCAGCAGCTCCGGACTTCTAGCCAAAAACATTCAGTACTTC; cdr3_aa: CASSSGLLAKNIQYF
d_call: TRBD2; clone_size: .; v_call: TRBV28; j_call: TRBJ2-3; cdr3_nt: TGTGCCAGCAGTGGACTAGCCGCTAGCACAGATACGCAGTATTTT; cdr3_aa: CASSGLAASTDTQYF
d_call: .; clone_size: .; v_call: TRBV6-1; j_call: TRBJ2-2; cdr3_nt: TGTGCCAGCAGTGGTTGGACAGCGAACACCGGGGAGCTGTTTTTT; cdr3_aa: CASSGWTANTGELFF
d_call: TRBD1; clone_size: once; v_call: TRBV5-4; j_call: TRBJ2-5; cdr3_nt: TGTGCCAGCAGCTCTGACAGGGTTGAGCAGACCCAGTACTTC; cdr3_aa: CASSSDRVEQTQYF
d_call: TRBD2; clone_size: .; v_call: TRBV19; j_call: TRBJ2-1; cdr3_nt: TGTGCCAGTAGTATAAGGGGACTAGCGGGACATGAGCAGTTCTTC; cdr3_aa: CASSIRGLAGHEQFF
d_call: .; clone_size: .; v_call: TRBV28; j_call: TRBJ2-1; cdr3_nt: TGTGCCAGCAGTTTATGGGTTGGGGACGAGCAGTTCTTC; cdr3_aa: CASSLWVGDEQFF
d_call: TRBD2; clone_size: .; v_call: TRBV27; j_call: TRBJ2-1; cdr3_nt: TGTGCCAGCAGTTTATCAGCGCTAGCGGGTGAGCAGTTCTTC; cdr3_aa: CASSLSALAGEQFF
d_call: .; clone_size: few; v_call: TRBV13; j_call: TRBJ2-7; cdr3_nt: TGTGCCAGCAGACAAGGGGGGGGGCCCGCGGACGAGCAGTACTTC; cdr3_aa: CASRQGGGPADEQYF
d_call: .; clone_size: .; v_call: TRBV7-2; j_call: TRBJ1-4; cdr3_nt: TGTGCCAGCAGCCCCCGGGGCGGAGACGAAAAACTGTTTTTT; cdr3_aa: CASSPRGGDEKLFF
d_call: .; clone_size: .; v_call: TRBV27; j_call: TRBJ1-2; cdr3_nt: TGTGCCAGCAGTTTAAGCGCGGCCGTAAACTATGGCTACACCTTC; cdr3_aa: CASSLSAAVNYGYTF
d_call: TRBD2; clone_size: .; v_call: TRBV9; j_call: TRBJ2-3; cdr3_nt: TGTGCCAGCAGCGTAGACGCGGCGGGGGGTCGCACAGATACGCAGTATTTT; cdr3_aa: CASSVDAAGGRTDTQYF
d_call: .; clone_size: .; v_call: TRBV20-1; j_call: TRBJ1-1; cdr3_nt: TGCAGTGCCCCTTTAGGTGAAGCTTTCTTT; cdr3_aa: CSAPLGEAFF
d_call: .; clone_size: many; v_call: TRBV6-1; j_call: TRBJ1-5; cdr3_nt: TGTGCCAGCACTATGACGGGGGGGCCCAATCAGCCCCAGCATTTT; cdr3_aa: CASTMTGGPNQPQHF
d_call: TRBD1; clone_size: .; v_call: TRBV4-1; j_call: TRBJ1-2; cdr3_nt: TGCGCCAGCAGCCCCACCTTGGGGACAGGGTATGGCTACACCTTC; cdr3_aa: CASSPTLGTGYGYTF
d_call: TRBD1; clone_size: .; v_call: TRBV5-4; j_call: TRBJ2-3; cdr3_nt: TGTGCCAGCAGGTTCCGGGACAGCTTCACAGATACGCAGTATTTT; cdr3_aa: CASRFRDSFTDTQYF
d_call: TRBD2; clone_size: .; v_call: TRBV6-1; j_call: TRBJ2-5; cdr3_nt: TGTGCCAGCAGTGAAGCCCAGCGGGAGGGCGGTGAGACCCAGTACTTC; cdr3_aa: CASSEAQREGGETQYF
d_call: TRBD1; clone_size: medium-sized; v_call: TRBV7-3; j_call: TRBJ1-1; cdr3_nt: TGTGCCAGCAGCCCAACAGGGGGCACTGAAGCTTTCTTT; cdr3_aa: CASSPTGGTEAFF
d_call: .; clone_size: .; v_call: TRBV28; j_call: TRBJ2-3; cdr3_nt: TGTGCCAGCAGGTACTCCGACGGCCCGGGGTCAGATACGCAGTATTTT; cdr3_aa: CASRYSDGPGSDTQYF
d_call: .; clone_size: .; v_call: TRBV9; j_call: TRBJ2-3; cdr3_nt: TGTGCCAGCAGCGTAGGGGGCTTCGAAGTGGCGGATACGCAGTATTTT; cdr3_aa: CASSVGGFEVADTQYF
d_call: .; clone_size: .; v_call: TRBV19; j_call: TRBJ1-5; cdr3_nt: TGTGCCAGTAGTTGGGGTCCACCACAGCCCCAGCATTTT; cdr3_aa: CASSWGPPQPQHF
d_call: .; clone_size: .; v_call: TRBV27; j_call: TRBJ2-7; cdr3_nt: TGTGCCAGCAGTCAAAACACCTACGAGCAGTACTTC; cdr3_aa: CASSQNTYEQYF
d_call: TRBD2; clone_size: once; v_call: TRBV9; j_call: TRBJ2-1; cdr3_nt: TGTGCCAGCAGCCCACAGCCGGGACTAGCAACTGAGCAGTTCTTC; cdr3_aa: CASSPQPGLATEQFF
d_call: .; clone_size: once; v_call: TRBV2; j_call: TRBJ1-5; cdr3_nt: TGTGCCAGCAGTGAATTGCGCCAGGGTCGACAGCCCCAGCATTTT; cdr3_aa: CASSELRQGRQPQHF
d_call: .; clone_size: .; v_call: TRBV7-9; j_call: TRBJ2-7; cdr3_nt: TGTGCCAGCAGCGCATCCGGGACACATTACGAGCAGTACTTC; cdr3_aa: CASSASGTHYEQYF